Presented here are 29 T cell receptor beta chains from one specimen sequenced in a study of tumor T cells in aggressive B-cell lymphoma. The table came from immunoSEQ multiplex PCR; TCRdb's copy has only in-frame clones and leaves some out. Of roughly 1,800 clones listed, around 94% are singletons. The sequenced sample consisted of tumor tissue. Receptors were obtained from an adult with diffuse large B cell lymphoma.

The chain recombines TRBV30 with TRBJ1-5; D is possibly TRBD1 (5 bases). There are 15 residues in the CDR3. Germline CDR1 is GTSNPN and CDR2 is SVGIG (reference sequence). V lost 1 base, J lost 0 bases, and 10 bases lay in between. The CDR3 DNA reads TGTGCCTGGAGTGAGGGACTGCTTAGCAATCAGCCCCAGCATTTT. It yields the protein CAWSEGLLSNQPQHF. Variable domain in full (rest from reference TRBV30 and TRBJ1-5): SQTIHQWPATLVQPVGSPLSLECTVEGTSNPNLYWYRQAAGRGLQLLFYSVGIGQISSEVPQNLSASRPQDRQFILSSKKLLLSDSGFYLCAWSEGLLSNQPQHFGDGTRLSIL.

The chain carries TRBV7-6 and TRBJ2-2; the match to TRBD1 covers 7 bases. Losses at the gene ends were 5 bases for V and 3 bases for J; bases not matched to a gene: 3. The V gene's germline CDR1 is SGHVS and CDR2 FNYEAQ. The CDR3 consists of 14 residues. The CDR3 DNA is TGTGCCAGCAGCCTGGACAGGTACACCGGGGAGCTGTTTTTT. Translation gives CASSLDRYTGELFF.

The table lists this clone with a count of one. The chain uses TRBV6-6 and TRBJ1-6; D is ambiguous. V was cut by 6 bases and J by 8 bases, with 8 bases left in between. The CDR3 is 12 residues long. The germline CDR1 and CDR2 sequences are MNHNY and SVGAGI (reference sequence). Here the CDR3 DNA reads TGTGCCAGCAGACTGAGCGATTCACCCCTCCACTTT. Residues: CASRLSDSPLHF.

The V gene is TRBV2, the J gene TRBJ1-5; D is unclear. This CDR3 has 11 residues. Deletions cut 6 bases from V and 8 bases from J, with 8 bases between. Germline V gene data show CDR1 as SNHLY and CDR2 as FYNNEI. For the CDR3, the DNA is TGTGCCAGCAGGCTAGGAGAGCCCCAGCATTTT. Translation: CASRLGEPQHF.

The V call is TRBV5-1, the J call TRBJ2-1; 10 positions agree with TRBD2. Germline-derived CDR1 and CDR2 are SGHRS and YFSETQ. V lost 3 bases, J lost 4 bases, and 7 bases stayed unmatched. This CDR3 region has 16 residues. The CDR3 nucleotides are TGCGCCAGCAGCTCTTATAGCGGGGGGCTATACAATGAGCAGTTCTTC. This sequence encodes CASSSYSGGLYNEQFF. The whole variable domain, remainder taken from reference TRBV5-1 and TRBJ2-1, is KAGVTQTPRYLIKTRGQQVTLSCSPISGHRSVSWYQQTPGQGLQFLFEYFSETQRNKGNFPGRFSGRQFSNSRSEMNVSTLELGDSALYLCASSSYSGGLYNEQFFGPGTRLTVL.

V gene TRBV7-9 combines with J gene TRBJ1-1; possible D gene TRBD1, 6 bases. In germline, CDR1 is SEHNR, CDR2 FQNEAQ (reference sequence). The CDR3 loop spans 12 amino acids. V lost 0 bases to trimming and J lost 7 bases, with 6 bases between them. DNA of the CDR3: TGTGCCAGCAGCTTAGCGGACAGTGAAGCTTTCTTT. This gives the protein CASSLADSEAFF. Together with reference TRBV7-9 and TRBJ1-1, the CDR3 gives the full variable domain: DTGVSQNPRHKITKRGQNVTFRCDPISEHNRLYWYRQTLGQGPEFLTYFQNEAQLEKSRLLSDRFSAERPKGSFSTLEIQRTEQGDSAMYLCASSLADSEAFFGQGTRLTVV.

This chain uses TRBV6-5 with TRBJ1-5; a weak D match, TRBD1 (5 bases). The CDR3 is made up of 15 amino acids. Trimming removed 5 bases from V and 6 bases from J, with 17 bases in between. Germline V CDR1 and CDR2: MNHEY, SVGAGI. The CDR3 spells CASSPQGRWGQPQHF. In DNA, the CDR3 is TGTGCCAGCAGTCCCCAGGGCCGGTGGGGTCAGCCCCAGCATTTT.

The CDR3 region has the DNA TGTGCCAGCAGTCGAGTGGGAGGGGACACAGATACGCAGTATTTT. This gives the protein CASSRVGGDTDTQYF. The chain employs TRBV14 and TRBJ2-3, with TRBD2 matching 7 bases. J was trimmed by 2 bases and V by 6 bases; bases with no gene match: 8. Germline V gene lookup returns CDR1 SGHDN and CDR2 FVKESK. This CDR3 contains 15 residues.

This CDR3 is CASSLAAESSYEQYF. The CDR3 DNA reads TGTGCCAGCAGCTTAGCAGCGGAGAGCTCCTACGAGCAGTACTTC. The chain combines TRBV7-2 with TRBJ2-7; a weak D match, TRBD2 (5 bases). The germline V and J ends were trimmed by 0 bases and 0 bases, with 9 bases remaining between them. The CDR3 consists of 15 residues. Germline V lookup: CDR1 SGHTA, CDR2 FQGNSA.

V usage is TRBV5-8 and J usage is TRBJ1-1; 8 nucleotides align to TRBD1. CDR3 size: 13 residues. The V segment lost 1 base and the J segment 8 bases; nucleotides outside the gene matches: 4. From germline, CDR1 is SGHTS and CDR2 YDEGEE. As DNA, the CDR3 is TGTGCCAGCAGCTTGTACAGGGGGACCGAAGCTTTCTTT. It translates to CASSLYRGTEAFF.

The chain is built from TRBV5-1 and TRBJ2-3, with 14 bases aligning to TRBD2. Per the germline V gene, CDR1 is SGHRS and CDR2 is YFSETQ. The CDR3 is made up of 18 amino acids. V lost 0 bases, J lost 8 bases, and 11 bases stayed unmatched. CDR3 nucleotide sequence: TGCGCCAGCAGCTTGGGACTAGCGGGAGGGCCGGGGCGCGGTACGCAGTATTTT. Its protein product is CASSLGLAGGPGRGTQYF.

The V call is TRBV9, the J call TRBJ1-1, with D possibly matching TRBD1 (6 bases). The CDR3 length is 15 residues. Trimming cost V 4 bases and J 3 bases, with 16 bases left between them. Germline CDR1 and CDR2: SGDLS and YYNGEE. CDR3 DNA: TGTGCCAGCAGCAAACCACCGACAGGATACACTGAAGCTTTCTTT. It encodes CASSKPPTGYTEAFF.

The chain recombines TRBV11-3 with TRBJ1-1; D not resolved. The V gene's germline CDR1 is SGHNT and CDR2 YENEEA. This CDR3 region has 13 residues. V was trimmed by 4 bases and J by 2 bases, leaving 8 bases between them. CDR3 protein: CASSWSFNTEAFF. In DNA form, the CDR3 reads TGTGCCAGCAGCTGGAGCTTCAACACTGAAGCTTTCTTT.

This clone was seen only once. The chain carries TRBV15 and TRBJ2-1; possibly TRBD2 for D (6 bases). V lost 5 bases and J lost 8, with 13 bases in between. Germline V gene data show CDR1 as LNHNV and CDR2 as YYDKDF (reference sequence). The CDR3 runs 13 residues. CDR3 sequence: CATSVLEGHEQFF. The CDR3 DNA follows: TGTGCCACCAGCGTACTGGAGGGCCATGAGCAGTTCTTC.

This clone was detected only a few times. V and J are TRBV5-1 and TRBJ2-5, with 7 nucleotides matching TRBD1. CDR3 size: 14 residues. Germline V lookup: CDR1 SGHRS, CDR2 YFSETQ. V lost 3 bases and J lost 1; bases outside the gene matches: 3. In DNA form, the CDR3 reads TGCGCCAGCAGCTCTCACAGGGGCCAAGAGACCCAGTACTTC. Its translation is CASSSHRGQETQYF.

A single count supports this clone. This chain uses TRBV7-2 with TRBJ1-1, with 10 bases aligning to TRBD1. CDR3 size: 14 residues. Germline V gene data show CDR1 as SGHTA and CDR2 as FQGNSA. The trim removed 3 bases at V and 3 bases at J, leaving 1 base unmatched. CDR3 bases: TGTGCCAGCAGCTTGGACAGGGGGGACACTGAAGCTTTCTTT. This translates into CASSLDRGDTEAFF.

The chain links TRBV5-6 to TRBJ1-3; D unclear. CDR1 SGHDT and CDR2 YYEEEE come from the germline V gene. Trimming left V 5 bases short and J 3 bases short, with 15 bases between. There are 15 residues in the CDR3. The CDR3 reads CASRPAQAGGNTIYF. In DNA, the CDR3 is TGTGCCAGCAGACCAGCCCAGGCCGGTGGAAACACCATATATTTT.

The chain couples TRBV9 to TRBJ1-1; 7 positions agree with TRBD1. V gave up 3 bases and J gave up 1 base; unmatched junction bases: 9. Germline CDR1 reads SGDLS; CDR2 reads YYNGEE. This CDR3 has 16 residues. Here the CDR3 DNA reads TGTGCCAGCAGCGACACAGGGGTTAACCCGAACACTGAAGCTTTCTTT. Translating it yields CASSDTGVNPNTEAFF. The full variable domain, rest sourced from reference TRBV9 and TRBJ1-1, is DSGVTQTPKHLITATGQRVTLRCSPRSGDLSVYWYQQSLDQGLQFLIQYYNGEERAKGNILERFSAQQFPDLHSELNLSSLELGDSALYFCASSDTGVNPNTEAFFGQGTRLTVV.

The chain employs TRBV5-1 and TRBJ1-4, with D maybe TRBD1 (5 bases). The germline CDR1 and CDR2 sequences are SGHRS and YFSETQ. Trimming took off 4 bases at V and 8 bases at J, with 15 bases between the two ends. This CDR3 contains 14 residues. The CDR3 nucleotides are TGCGCCAGCAGCGGCGGGGACCCAGGCGAAAAACTGTTTTTT. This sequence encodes CASSGGDPGEKLFF.

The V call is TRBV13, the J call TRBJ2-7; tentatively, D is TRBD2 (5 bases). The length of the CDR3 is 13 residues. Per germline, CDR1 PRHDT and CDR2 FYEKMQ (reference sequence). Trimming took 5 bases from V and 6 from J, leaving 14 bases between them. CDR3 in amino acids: CASSLYRESEQYF. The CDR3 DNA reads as TGTGCCAGCAGCCTCTACCGGGAATCCGAGCAGTACTTC. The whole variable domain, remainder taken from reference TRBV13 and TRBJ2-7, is AAGVIQSPRHLIKEKRETATLKCYPIPRHDTVYWYQQGPGQDPQFLISFYEKMQSDKGSIPDRFSAQQFSDYHSELNMSSLELGDSALYFCASSLYRESEQYFGPGTRLTVT.

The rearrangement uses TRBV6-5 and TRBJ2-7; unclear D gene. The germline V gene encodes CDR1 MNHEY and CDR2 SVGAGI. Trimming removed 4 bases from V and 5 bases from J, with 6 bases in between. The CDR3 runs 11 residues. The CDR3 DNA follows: TGTGCCAGCAGTTCCCGTAACGAGCAGTACTTC. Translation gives CASSSRNEQYF.

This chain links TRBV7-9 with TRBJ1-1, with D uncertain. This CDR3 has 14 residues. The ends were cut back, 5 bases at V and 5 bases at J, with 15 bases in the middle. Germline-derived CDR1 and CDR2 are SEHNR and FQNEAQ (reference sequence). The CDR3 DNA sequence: TGTGCCAGCAGCCATGCAGTGGCGGGAACTGAAGCTTTCTTT. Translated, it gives CASSHAVAGTEAFF.

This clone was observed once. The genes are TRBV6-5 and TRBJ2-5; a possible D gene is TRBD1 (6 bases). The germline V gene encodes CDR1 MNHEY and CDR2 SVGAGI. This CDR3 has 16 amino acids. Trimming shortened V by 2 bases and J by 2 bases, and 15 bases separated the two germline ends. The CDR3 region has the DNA TGTGCCAGCAGTTACAGGAGGACAGTTTTACAAGAGACCCAGTACTTC. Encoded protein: CASSYRRTVLQETQYF.

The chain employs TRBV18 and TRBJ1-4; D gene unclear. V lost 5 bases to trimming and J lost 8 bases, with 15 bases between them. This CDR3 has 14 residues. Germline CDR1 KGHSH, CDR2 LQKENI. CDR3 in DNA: TGTGCCAGCTCATATGACCGGGGAGCCGAAAAACTGTTTTTT. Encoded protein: CASSYDRGAEKLFF.

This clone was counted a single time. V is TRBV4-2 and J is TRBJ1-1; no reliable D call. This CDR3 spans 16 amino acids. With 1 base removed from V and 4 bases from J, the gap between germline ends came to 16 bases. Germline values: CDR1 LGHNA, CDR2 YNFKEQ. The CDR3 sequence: CASSQVGWSRFTEAFF. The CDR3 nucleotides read TGTGCCAGCAGCCAAGTCGGTTGGTCGAGATTCACTGAAGCTTTCTTT.

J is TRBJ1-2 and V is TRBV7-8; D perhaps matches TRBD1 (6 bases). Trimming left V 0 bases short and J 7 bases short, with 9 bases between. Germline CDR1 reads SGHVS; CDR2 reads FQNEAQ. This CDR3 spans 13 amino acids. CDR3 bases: TGTGCCAGCAGCTTAGCGGGGGCGGGTGGCTACACCTTC. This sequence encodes CASSLAGAGGYTF.

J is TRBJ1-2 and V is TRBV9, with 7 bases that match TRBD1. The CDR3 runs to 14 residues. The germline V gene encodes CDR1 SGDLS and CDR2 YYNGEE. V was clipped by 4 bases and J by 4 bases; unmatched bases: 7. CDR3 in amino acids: CASSRTGAPYGYTF. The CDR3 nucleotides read TGTGCCAGCAGCCGTACAGGGGCTCCCTATGGCTACACCTTC. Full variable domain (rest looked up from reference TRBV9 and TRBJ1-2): DSGVTQTPKHLITATGQRVTLRCSPRSGDLSVYWYQQSLDQGLQFLIQYYNGEERAKGNILERFSAQQFPDLHSELNLSSLELGDSALYFCASSRTGAPYGYTFGSGTRLTVV.

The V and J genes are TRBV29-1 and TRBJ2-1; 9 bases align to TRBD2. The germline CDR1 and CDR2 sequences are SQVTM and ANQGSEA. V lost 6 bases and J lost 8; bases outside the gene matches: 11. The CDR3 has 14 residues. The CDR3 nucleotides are TGCAGCGTCGATAGCGGGAGAGGGAGCGATGAGCAGTTCTTC. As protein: CSVDSGRGSDEQFF.

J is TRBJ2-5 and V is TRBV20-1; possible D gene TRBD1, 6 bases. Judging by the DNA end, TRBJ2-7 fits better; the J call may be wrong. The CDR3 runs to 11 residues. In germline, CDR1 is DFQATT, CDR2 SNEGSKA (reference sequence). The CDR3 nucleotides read TGCAGTGCTGAGGACAGTTACGAGCAGTACTTC. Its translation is CSAEDSYEQYF.